The entry below gives a single T cell receptor beta chain sequence along with its context. Its antigen remains unidentified. Base qualities were left out, and no much larger clone turns up one base away. Between the V and J ends, shortened by 5 bases and 4 bases respectively, the junction contains 18 bases. The CDR3, cysteine through phenylalanine, is 15 amino acids long. The retained sequence is limited to the CDR3, 45 bases, with the frame set at the first base. CDR1 and CDR2 were assigned from the germline V gene (reference sequence) as SGHNT and YYREEE. This specimen comes from a study of vaccination effects on CD4 cells after COVID-19 (dated by TCRdb to between 2021 and 2023). About the full investigation: Each participant got two doses of an mRNA SARS-CoV-2 vaccine, either BNT162b2 or mRNA-1273. Cultures from other donors in the study were sequenced using the Oncomine TCR Beta short-read assay on an Illumina iSeq 100. Pre-vaccine samples were drawn from two convalescent patients 16 days and one week before the first dose, at 142 and 148 days after COVID-19 diagnosis. SARS-CoV-2 spike-specific CD4+ TCR repertoires were compared before and after mRNA vaccination in COVID-19 convalescent patients and in infection-naive vaccine recipients. Altogether, 10 COVID-19 convalescent patients and several SARS-CoV-2-naive healthy vaccine recipients made up the full study.

Overall study outcomes, separate from this receptor: Among convalescent patients, the spike-reactive repertoire after vaccination was made up mainly of new vaccine-induced clones that were largely distinct from the clones induced by infection. Limitations of the study were the small number of convalescent patients and the absence of early post-infection timepoints. Marked clonal contraction was observed in both infection-induced and vaccine-induced clones at late post-vaccination timepoints, consistent with waning T cell responses.

In the ViraFEST assay, PBMC were stimulated with viral peptide pools, and TCR sequencing was then used to find antigen-specific CD4+ T cell clonotypes based on their expansion. After around ten days of culture, CD4+ T cells were isolated with the EasySep CD4+ T cell isolation kit. PCR-confirmed SARS-CoV-2 infection had occurred in convalescent patients between March and December 2020, before the Alpha, Beta and Delta variants emerged in the United States. Each well held fewer than 2.5 million PBMC cultured in IMDM containing about 5.4% human AB serum, 9.5 to 10 IU/ml IL-2 and gentamicin, along with about 9.5 ug/ml peptides. Half of the culture medium was replaced with fresh IL-2-containing medium on days 3 and 7. Unless otherwise noted, each peptide stimulation condition was cultured in triplicate wells. PBMC were separated from whole blood using Ficoll-Paque Plus gradient centrifugation and were then either cryopreserved at -140C or used fresh. Genomic DNA was extracted from cultured CD4+ T cells with the QIAamp micro DNA kit.

Libraries were prepared through the immunoSEQ multiplex PCR assay. DNA from the cultured, isolated CD4+ T cells was subjected to TCR beta CDR3 sequencing. In the source study's methods: Non-productive TCR sequences were removed and reads were trimmed to the CDR3 region, keeping CDR3s of at least 7 amino acids. The MANAFEST web app was used to identify antigen-specific clonotypes by comparing expansion in peptide wells with expansion in reference cultures. To count as positive, a clone had to show expansion at FDR<0.05 compared with the reference and with all other wells, an odds ratio above 5, and a frequency above 0.1% in two replicate wells. A clonotype was called cross-reactive if it was significantly expanded both in SARS-CoV-2 spike wells and in at least one common cold coronavirus spike condition. Levenshtein distance calculated with the stringdist R package was used to assess CDR3 similarity, and unrooted trees were constructed with ape in R 3.6.1. TCRdb re-hosts the immuneACCESS table, in-frame sequences only. Its copies lack some clones; in the studies checked, an unresolved V gene accounts for under half of them, and the cause for the rest is not known. V, J and clone size are taken as reported in that table, and D and trimming were inferred from the DNA itself. For this sample the table gives approximately 38,000 clones, of which around 78% were detected only once. About a third of the sample comes from the top ten.

The chain links TRBV5-4 with TRBJ2-5; the D gene is perhaps TRBD1, from 6 matching bases. Source: CD4+ T cells from PBMCs cultured with a peptide pool, taken before COVID-19 vaccination. This receptor was obtained from a human donor who had a prior SARS-CoV-2 infection. Here the CDR3 is given as CASSLTGSKGETQYF. The DNA sequence is given as TGTGCCAGCAGTTTGACAGGATCGAAGGGAGAGACCCAGTACTTC.